The 16 T cell receptor beta chains below were found in one sample sequenced in a study of vaccination effects on CD4 cells after COVID-19. Cultured cells yielded isolated CD4+ T cells after 10 days. Everyone in the study got two shots of either the BNT162b2 or mRNA-1273 vaccine. Their antigen targets remain unknown. Measured with immunoSEQ multiplex PCR; TCRdb has only the in-frame clones, and not every one. This sample has 66,000 or so clones; approximately 80% occur once, and the top ten carry 2% to 3%. The sequenced sample was CD4+ T cells from PBMCs cultured without peptide, obtained after COVID-19 vaccination. Every receptor here comes from a human donor who received a COVID-19 vaccine.

This clone was counted a single time. The J gene is TRBJ2-2, the V gene TRBV30; a weak D match, TRBD1 (6 bases). Germline CDR1 and CDR2: GTSNPN and SVGIG (reference sequence). The CDR3 totals 14 residues. V was shortened by 4 bases and J by 5 bases, with 14 bases between the two germline ends. This CDR3 reads CAWNTGSYTGELFF. CDR3 in DNA: TGTGCCTGGAATACAGGGAGTTATACCGGGGAGCTGTTTTTT.

The chain joins TRBV23-1 to TRBJ2-7; 10 nucleotides align to TRBD1. TRBV23-1 counts as an open reading frame of uncertain function. The CDR3 consists of 16 residues. The junction had 4 bases not matched to a gene; V was cut back by 0 bases and J by 2 bases. CDR3 region: CASSQSGQGKPYEQYV. In DNA form, the CDR3 reads TGCGCCAGCAGTCAATCGGGACAGGGGAAACCCTACGAGCAGTACGTC.

This clone was detected only once. The chain combines TRBV5-1 with TRBJ1-2; 8 positions agree with TRBD1. The CDR3 contains 15 residues. V trimming: 0 bases; J trimming: 7 bases; junction bases outside the gene matches: 8. CDR1 is SGHRS, CDR2 YFSETQ, per germline. In nucleotides, the CDR3 is TGCGCCAGCAGCTTGGAGACCCAGGGGGCTGTTGGCTACACCTTC. Translated: CASSLETQGAVGYTF. The full variable domain, with the rest looked up from reference TRBV5-1 and TRBJ1-2, is KAGVTQTPRYLIKTRGQQVTLSCSPISGHRSVSWYQQTPGQGLQFLFEYFSETQRNKGNFPGRFSGRQFSNSRSEMNVSTLELGDSALYLCASSLETQGAVGYTFGSGTRLTVV.

V gene TRBV11-2 combines with J gene TRBJ2-5; 7 bases agree with TRBD1. Trimming cost V 4 bases and J 6 bases; bases outside gene matches: 8. Germline V gene lookup returns CDR1 SGHAT and CDR2 FQNNGV. CDR3 length: 14 amino acids. The CDR3, as DNA: TGTGCCAGCAGCTCAAATAGGGGGCCAAAGACCCAGTACTTC. Protein: CASSSNRGPKTQYF.

This clone was seen a handful of times. CDR3 DNA sequence: TGTGCCAGCCGGATGGGGGGTAGCAATCAGCCCCAGCATTTT. Translating gives CASRMGGSNQPQHF. V gene TRBV2 combines with J gene TRBJ1-5; a weak D match, TRBD1 (5 bases). The V gene's germline CDR1 is SNHLY and CDR2 FYNNEI. This CDR3 has 14 amino acids. Trimming stripped 8 bases from V and 0 bases from J, with 11 bases between. The whole variable domain, remainder taken from reference TRBV2 and TRBJ1-5, is EPEVTQTPSHQVTQMGQEVILRCVPISNHLYFYWYRQILGQKVEFLVSFYNNEISEKSEIFDDQFSVERPDGSNFTLKIRSTKLEDSAMYFCASRMGGSNQPQHFGDGTRLSIL.

The genes are TRBV5-1 and TRBJ2-1; 15 bases fit TRBD2. This CDR3 region has 19 residues. V lost 4 bases, J lost 0 bases, and 8 bases stayed unmatched. Germline CDR1 reads SGHRS; CDR2 reads YFSETQ. CDR3 protein: CASSNGLAGGERSYNEQFF. CDR3 DNA sequence: TGCGCCAGCAGCAATGGACTAGCGGGGGGGGAACGCTCCTACAATGAGCAGTTCTTC.

V is TRBV19 and J is TRBJ1-2; D unresolved. The CDR3 loop spans 14 amino acids. Per the germline V gene, CDR1 is LNHDA and CDR2 is SQIVND (reference sequence). V dropped 7 bases and J dropped 3 bases, with 15 bases sitting between them. CDR3 nucleotide sequence: TGTGCCAGTACCAATGGGCCGGCGGACTATGGCTACACCTTC. Translation gives CASTNGPADYGYTF. Full variable domain (remainder filled in from reference TRBV19 and TRBJ1-2): DGGITQSPKYLFRKEGQNVTLSCEQNLNHDAMYWYRQDPGQGLRLIYYSQIVNDFQKGDIAEGYSVSREKKESFPLTVTSAQKNPTAFYLCASTNGPADYGYTFGSGTRLTVV.

This chain links TRBV29-1 with TRBJ1-1, with 10 positions matching TRBD1. Germline CDR1 is SQVTM and CDR2 is ANQGSEA. The CDR3 has 14 amino acids. The J segment lost 7 bases and the V segment lost 7 bases, leaving 12 bases of the junction unmatched. The CDR3, as DNA: TGCAGCGCCGGGACAGGGGAAAGAGGGAGTGAAGCTTTCTTT. It encodes CSAGTGERGSEAFF.

V is TRBV18 and J is TRBJ2-5; D may be TRBD1 (6 bases). The CDR3 contains 15 residues. Germline V gene lookup returns CDR1 KGHSH and CDR2 LQKENI. V was clipped by 4 bases and J by 3 bases, with 15 bases between them. CDR3 region: CASSQTRDTKETQYF. In DNA form, the CDR3 reads TGTGCCAGCTCACAGACCCGGGACACCAAAGAGACCCAGTACTTC.

The gene calls are TRBV24-1 and TRBJ2-1; TRBD2 agrees at 14 bases. V shed 3 bases and J 14 bases; nucleotides not matched to a gene: 8. The germline V gene encodes CDR1 KGHDR and CDR2 SFDVKD. There are 15 residues in the CDR3. This CDR3 is CATSDPTSGGAGKFF. CDR3 in DNA: TGTGCCACCAGTGATCCGACTAGCGGGGGGGCCGGTAAGTTCTTC.

The V gene is TRBV2, the J gene TRBJ2-1, with 9 nucleotides matching TRBD1. Germline V gene lookup returns CDR1 SNHLY and CDR2 FYNNEI. J lost 15 bases, V lost 6 bases, and 9 bases had no gene match. The CDR3 runs 12 residues. DNA for the CDR3: TGTGCCAGCAGGGCGGACAGGGGCTTGTTGTTCTTC. Its protein is CASRADRGLLFF.

The chain recombines TRBV18 with TRBJ2-2; D not certain. In germline, CDR1 is KGHSH, CDR2 LQKENI. The CDR3 totals 15 residues. V lost 5 bases, J lost 3 bases, and 13 bases lay in between. The CDR3 coding sequence is TGTGCCAGCTCAAGGGTCGTAACTCACACCGGGGAGCTGTTTTTT. This translates into CASSRVVTHTGELFF.

This chain links TRBV28 with TRBJ1-1, with D unclear. Trimming took 2 bases from V and 0 from J, leaving 10 bases between them. Germline V gene lookup returns CDR1 MDHEN and CDR2 SYDVKM. The CDR3 spans 15 residues. The CDR3 loop reads CASSLGGRLNTEAFF. DNA for the CDR3: TGTGCCAGCAGTTTAGGCGGGAGGTTGAACACTGAAGCTTTCTTT.

The chain recombines TRBV30 with TRBJ1-3, with unresolved D. Trimming removed 0 bases from V and 4 bases from J, with 7 bases in between. Per germline, CDR1 GTSNPN and CDR2 SVGIG (reference sequence). The CDR3 covers 13 residues. CDR3 region: CAWSVKDGNTIYF. CDR3 bases: TGTGCCTGGAGTGTCAAGGACGGAAACACCATATATTTT. Based on the CDR3 plus reference TRBV30 and TRBJ1-3, the full variable domain is SQTIHQWPATLVQPVGSPLSLECTVEGTSNPNLYWYRQAAGRGLQLLFYSVGIGQISSEVPQNLSASRPQDRQFILSSKKLLLSDSGFYLCAWSVKDGNTIYFGEGSWLTVV.

This chain joins TRBV21-1 and TRBJ2-5; the table assigns TRBD1, which was not confirmed against the DNA. TRBV21-1 is tagged as a pseudogene. This CDR3 has 17 residues. The CDR3 bases are TGTGCCAGCAGCAAGCCGGGACGGCGCAAGAGGGGGGAGACCCAGTACTTC. Encoded protein: CASSKPGRRKRGETQYF.

CDR3: CATTREGGGTGELFF. The CDR3 DNA reads as TGTGCCACCACCCGTGAAGGGGGTGGTACCGGGGAGCTGTTTTTT. The chain has TRBV15 and TRBJ2-2; D possibly corresponds to TRBD1 (6 bases). The length of the CDR3 is 15 residues. Deletions cut 7 bases from V and 5 bases from J, with 17 bases between. CDR1 and CDR2 (germline): LNHNV, YYDKDF (reference sequence).